The 20 T cell receptor beta chains given below trace back to one sample, sequenced in a study of T cell changes during pregnancy in multiple sclerosis. Measured with immunoSEQ multiplex PCR; TCRdb has only the in-frame clones, and not every one. The table has about 59,000 clones, approximately 87% seen once; the top ten hold roughly 5.3%. The sequenced sample consisted of peripheral blood from another person, used as feeder cells. The receptors were gathered from a human donor whose cells served as feeder cells for cultures in a pregnancy study.

This clone has just one count. This chain joins TRBV4-1 and TRBJ2-7, with D tentatively TRBD1 (5 bases). Trimming left V 1 base short and J 2 bases short, with 12 bases between. This CDR3 region has 15 residues. In germline, CDR1 is MGHRA, CDR2 YSYEKL. The CDR3 DNA is TGCGCCAGCAGCCAAGGAGTTGCAGGGCCCTACGAGCAGTACTTC. Translation: CASSQGVAGPYEQYF.

This clone was picked up a small number of times. V is TRBV5-1 and J is TRBJ1-1, with 9 bases identical to TRBD1. V lost 6 bases and J lost 4; bases outside the gene matches: 7. In germline, CDR1 is SGHRS, CDR2 YFSETQ. The CDR3 is made up of 14 amino acids. In nucleotides, the CDR3 is TGCGCCAGCAACCCGACAGGGGGTGGCACTGAAGCTTTCTTT. Translation: CASNPTGGGTEAFF.

The chain has TRBV4-2 and TRBJ2-5; 13 bases are shared with TRBD2. This CDR3 is built from 15 residues. Germline CDR1 reads LGHNA; CDR2 reads YNFKEQ. After removal of 4 bases from V and 5 bases from J, the junction contained 4 bases not matched to a gene. For the CDR3, the DNA is TGTGCCAGCAGCCCTGGACTAGCGGGAGAGGAGACCCAGTACTTC. Translation: CASSPGLAGEETQYF.

This rearrangement joins TRBV13 to TRBJ2-1; D is unclear. Trimming took 9 bases from V and 9 from J, leaving 24 bases between them. The CDR3 spans 15 residues. Per germline, CDR1 PRHDT and CDR2 FYEKMQ (reference sequence). In DNA form, the CDR3 reads TGTGCCAGTTTTTCTCGACTTTTTCCAACGGGTGAGCAGTTCTTC. Translated, it gives CASFSRLFPTGEQFF.

This clone was counted a few times. The chain couples TRBV19 to TRBJ1-1; no reliable D call. The germline V gene has CDR1 LNHDA and CDR2 SQIVND (reference sequence). Trimming took off 8 bases at V and 5 bases at J, with 18 bases between the two ends. The CDR3 totals 14 residues. Here the CDR3 DNA reads TGTGCCAGTGCCCCCTTGGATCGAGAGACTGAAGCTTTCTTT. Its protein product is CASAPLDRETEAFF.

This clone was picked up a small number of times. The V and J genes are TRBV21-1 and TRBJ2-7; the table assigns TRBD2, which was not confirmed against the DNA. TRBV21-1 is designated a pseudogene. The CDR3 runs to 9 residues. The CDR3 DNA reads TGTGCCAGTCCGGACGAGCAGTACTTC. Protein product: CASPDEQYF.

The chain links TRBV7-2 to TRBJ1-3; 8 nucleotides line up with TRBD1. From germline, CDR1 is SGHTA and CDR2 FQGNSA. Trimming removed 6 bases from V and 8 bases from J; junction bases left unmatched: 12. This CDR3 has 15 amino acids. The chain's CDR3 is CASRDARTGRHTIYF. The DNA for the CDR3 is TGTGCCAGCAGGGACGCAAGGACAGGGCGGCACACCATATATTTT. The whole variable domain, remainder taken from reference TRBV7-2 and TRBJ1-3, is GAGVSQSPSNKVTEKGKDVELRCDPISGHTALYWYRQSLGQGLEFLIYFQGNSAPDKSGLPSDRFSAERTGGSVSTLTIQRTQQEDSAVYLCASRDARTGRHTIYFGEGSWLTVV.

The V and J genes are TRBV6-5 and TRBJ1-1; D unclear. The germline CDR1 and CDR2 sequences are MNHEY and SVGAGI. The CDR3 totals 14 residues. Trimming removed 0 bases from V and 2 bases from J, with 7 bases in between. CDR3 amino acids: CASSYSWRNTEAFF. The CDR3 bases are TGTGCCAGCAGTTACTCGTGGAGAAACACTGAAGCTTTCTTT.

This chain uses TRBV6-1 with TRBJ1-5, with 9 bases lining up with TRBD1. The length of the CDR3 is 13 residues. J was trimmed by 7 bases and V by 6 bases; bases with no gene match: 4. CDR1 MNHNS and CDR2 SASEGT come from the germline V gene. The CDR3 here is CASSGTGKQPQHF. In nucleotides, the CDR3 is TGTGCCAGCAGCGGGACAGGGAAACAGCCCCAGCATTTT.

This chain connects TRBV29-1 to TRBJ2-1; 7 bases are shared with TRBD1. CDR1 is SQVTM, CDR2 ANQGSEA, per germline. The V gene end was trimmed by 5 bases and the J gene end by 6 bases; junction bases not matched to a gene: 10. This CDR3 has 14 amino acids. The chain's CDR3 is CSVTLTGASNEQFF. CDR3 nucleotide sequence: TGCAGCGTTACGTTAACAGGGGCTAGCAATGAGCAGTTCTTC.

This chain uses TRBV4-3 with TRBJ2-3; the D call may be TRBD1 or TRBD2 (6 bases each). The CDR3 length is 17 residues. From germline, CDR1 is LGHNA and CDR2 YSLEER. V was pared by 1 base and J by 6 bases, with 20 bases between. The CDR3 here is CASSQAGSGGKGDTQYF. In DNA, the CDR3 is TGCGCCAGCAGCCAAGCCGGGTCCGGGGGCAAGGGGGATACGCAGTATTTT.

The chain links TRBV27 to TRBJ2-1; TRBD2 agrees at 13 bases. The trim removed 7 bases at V and 0 bases at J, leaving 9 bases unmatched. The CDR3 has 18 amino acids. Germline assignment: CDR1 MNHEY and CDR2 SMNVEV (reference sequence). CDR3 amino acids: CASTRFGTSGTSYNEQFF. Here the CDR3 DNA reads TGTGCCAGCACCCGGTTCGGGACTAGCGGGACCTCCTACAATGAGCAGTTCTTC.

The chain carries TRBV2 and TRBJ2-2, with D possibly matching TRBD1 (5 bases). The germline CDR1 and CDR2 sequences are SNHLY and FYNNEI. V lost 5 bases, J lost 5 bases, and 18 bases lay in between. The CDR3 runs 16 residues. The DNA of the CDR3 is TGTGCCAGCAGTACTCTAACAGGCGAAAGTACCGGGGAGCTGTTTTTT. It codes for CASSTLTGESTGELFF.

This clone was observed a handful of times. The chain couples TRBV28 to TRBJ1-2; D unclear. The CDR3 consists of 13 residues. V was pared by 2 bases and J by 4 bases, with 8 bases between. CDR1 and CDR2 from the germline V gene are MDHEN and SYDVKM. The CDR3 DNA reads as TGTGCCAGCAGTTTACCCCCGGCCTATGGCTACACCTTC. The encoded protein is CASSLPPAYGYTF.

J is TRBJ1-2 and V is TRBV27, with D unclear. This CDR3 spans 14 amino acids. V lost 2 bases to trimming and J lost 3 bases, with 10 bases between them. Germline V gene lookup returns CDR1 MNHEY and CDR2 SMNVEV (reference sequence). The CDR3 DNA sequence: TGTGCCAGCAGTTTAGGCGGCGGACACTATGGCTACACCTTC. Amino acid sequence: CASSLGGGHYGYTF.

The rearrangement links TRBV2 to TRBJ2-7; 8 nucleotides align to TRBD2. The CDR3 is 13 amino acids. J lost 6 bases, V lost 8 bases, and 9 bases had no gene match. Looked up from germline, CDR1 is SNHLY and CDR2 is FYNNEI. CDR3: CASSGGPGLEQYF. For the CDR3, the DNA is TGTGCCAGCTCGGGAGGGCCCGGGCTCGAGCAGTACTTC.

The chain uses TRBV20-1 and TRBJ2-5, with a tentative D call TRBD1 (5 bases). The V end was cut by 7 bases, the J end by 4 bases, with 10 bases between. The CDR3 totals 11 residues. Germline CDR1 reads DFQATT; CDR2 reads SNEGSKA (reference sequence). The CDR3 DNA follows: TGCAGTGGGAGCCAGGGAGAGACCCAGTACTTC. Protein: CSGSQGETQYF.

The chain combines TRBV14 with TRBJ2-1; 9 bases are shared with TRBD2. Germline V gene sequence: CDR1 SGHDN, CDR2 FVKESK. The CDR3 runs 16 residues. V trimming: 2 bases; J trimming: 3 bases; junction bases outside the gene matches: 5. This CDR3 is CASSQFRGGDYNEQFF. In DNA form, the CDR3 reads TGTGCCAGCAGCCAATTTCGCGGGGGGGACTACAATGAGCAGTTCTTC.

The V call is TRBV7-6, the J call TRBJ2-7, with 8 bases that match TRBD1. This CDR3 comprises 13 residues. CDR1 and CDR2 (germline): SGHVS, FNYEAQ. With 5 bases clipped from V and 5 bases from J, the junction kept 5 bases outside the gene matches. The CDR3 is CASSPPGGDEQYF. The CDR3 DNA reads as TGTGCCAGCAGCCCGCCAGGGGGCGACGAGCAGTACTTC.

This clone was seen a single time. One junction end does not reproduce the germline sequence, and a read error may be involved. This chain connects TRBV6-5 to TRBJ1-1; D ambiguous. From germline, CDR1 is MNHEY and CDR2 SVGAGI. The CDR3 has 13 amino acids. The DNA of the CDR3 is TGTGCCAGCAGTTACTCTGTGAAGACTGAAGCTTTCTTT. Encoded protein: CASSYSVKTEAFF.